The entry below describes one T cell receptor beta chain. Antigen specificity is unknown. This record belongs to a study of OX40 agonist ivuxolimab in advanced cancers. Clones were sequenced by immunoSEQ multiplex PCR, and TCRdb holds only the in-frame ones, with some missing. The data contain tens of thousands of clones, approximately 90% of them singletons. Study-level results: In CD8+ T cells, expanded clones were on average more numerous than in CD4+.

The CDR3 sequence is 14 residues long. V trimming: 6 bases; J trimming: 7 bases; junction bases outside the gene matches: 4. Germline CDR1 LNHDA, CDR2 SQIVND (reference sequence). The V call is TRBV19, the J call TRBJ2-1; 12 bases line up with TRBD2. This TCR was sampled from an adult with an advanced solid tumor such as melanoma, head and neck, liver or kidney cancer. This specimen consisted of CD4+ or CD8+ T cells sorted from blood, obtained in a trial of the OX40 agonist ivuxolimab. The CDR3 protein is CASRTSGSHNEQFF. The CDR3, as DNA: TGTGCCAGTAGGACTAGCGGGAGCCATAATGAGCAGTTCTTC.